This record concerns one TCR beta chain sequence. The target antigen is unknown. TCRdb recomputed calls from the 5' RACE reads with MiXCR, one row per CDR3 protein. The sample has 400,000 to 550,000 distinct CDR3 sequences, roughly 25% seen once. The data belong to a study of T-cell memory formation after mild COVID-19. The study's findings and limits: Within pre-infection memory, some responding clones were found, suggesting cross-reactive memory joined.

This CDR3 region has 14 residues. Deletions cut 4 bases from V and 5 bases from J, with 13 bases between. CDR1 LGHNA and CDR2 YSLEER come from the germline V gene. This chain connects TRBV4-3 to TRBJ2-3; possible D gene TRBD1, 5 bases. Sequenced: PBMCs or a T cell subset sorted from them (not recorded which). The clonotype was recovered from an adult woman who had mild COVID-19 (a few samples of this study predate the infection). Cell type and time point are not known. CDR3 sequence (DNA): TGCGCCAGCAGCCCTGGTGGGGCAGGAGATACGCAGTATTTT. Encoded protein: CASSPGGAGDTQYF.